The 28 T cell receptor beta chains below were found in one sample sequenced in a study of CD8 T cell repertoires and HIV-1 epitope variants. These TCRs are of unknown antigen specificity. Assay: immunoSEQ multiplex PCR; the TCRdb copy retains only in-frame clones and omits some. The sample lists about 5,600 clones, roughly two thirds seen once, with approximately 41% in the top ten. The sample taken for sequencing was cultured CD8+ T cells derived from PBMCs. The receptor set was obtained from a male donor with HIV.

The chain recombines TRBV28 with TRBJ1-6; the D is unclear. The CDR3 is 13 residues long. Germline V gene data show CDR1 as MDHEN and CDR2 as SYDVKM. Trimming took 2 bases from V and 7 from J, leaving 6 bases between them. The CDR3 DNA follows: TGTGCCAGCAGTTTAAATGTGAATTCACCCCTCCACTTT. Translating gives CASSLNVNSPLHF.

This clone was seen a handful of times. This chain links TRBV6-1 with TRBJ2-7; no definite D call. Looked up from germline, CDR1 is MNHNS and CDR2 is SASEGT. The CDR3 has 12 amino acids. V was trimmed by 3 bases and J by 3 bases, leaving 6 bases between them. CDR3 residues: CASSDVVYEQYF. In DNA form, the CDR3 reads TGTGCCAGCAGTGACGTCGTCTACGAGCAGTACTTC.

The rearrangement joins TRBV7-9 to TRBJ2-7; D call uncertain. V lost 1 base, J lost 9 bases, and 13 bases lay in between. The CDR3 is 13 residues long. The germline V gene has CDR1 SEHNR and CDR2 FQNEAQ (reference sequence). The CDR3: CASSLEALRGQYF. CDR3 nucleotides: TGTGCCAGCAGCTTAGAGGCCCTACGAGGGCAGTACTTC.

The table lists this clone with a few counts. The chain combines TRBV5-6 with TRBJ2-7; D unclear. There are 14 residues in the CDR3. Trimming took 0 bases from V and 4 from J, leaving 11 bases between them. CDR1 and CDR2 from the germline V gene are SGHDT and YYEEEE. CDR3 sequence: CASSLDTGPYEQYF. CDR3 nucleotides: TGTGCCAGCAGCTTGGACACGGGCCCTTACGAGCAGTACTTC.

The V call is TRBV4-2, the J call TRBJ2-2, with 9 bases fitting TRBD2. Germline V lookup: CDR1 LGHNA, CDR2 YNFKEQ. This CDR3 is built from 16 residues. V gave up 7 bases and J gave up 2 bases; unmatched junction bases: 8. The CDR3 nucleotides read TGTGCCAGCACCCTCGGGACTAGCATAAACACCGGGGAGCTGTTTTTT. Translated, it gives CASTLGTSINTGELFF.

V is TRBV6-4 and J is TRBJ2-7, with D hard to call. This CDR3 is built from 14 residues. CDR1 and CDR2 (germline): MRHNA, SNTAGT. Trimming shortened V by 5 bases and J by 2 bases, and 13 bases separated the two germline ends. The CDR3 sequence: CASSSDVSAYEQYF. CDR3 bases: TGTGCCAGCAGTTCAGATGTCTCGGCCTACGAGCAGTACTTC.

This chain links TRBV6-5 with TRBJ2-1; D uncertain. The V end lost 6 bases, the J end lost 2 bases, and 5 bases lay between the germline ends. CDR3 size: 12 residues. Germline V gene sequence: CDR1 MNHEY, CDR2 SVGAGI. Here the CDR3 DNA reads TGTGCCAGCAGCCGACCCTACAATGAGCAGTTCTTC. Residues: CASSRPYNEQFF.

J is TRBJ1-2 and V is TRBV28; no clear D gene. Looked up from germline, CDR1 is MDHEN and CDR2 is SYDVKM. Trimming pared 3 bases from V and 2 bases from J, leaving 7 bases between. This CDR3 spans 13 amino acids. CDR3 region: CASSFSTNYGYTF. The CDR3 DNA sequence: TGTGCCAGCAGTTTTAGCACGAACTATGGCTACACCTTC.

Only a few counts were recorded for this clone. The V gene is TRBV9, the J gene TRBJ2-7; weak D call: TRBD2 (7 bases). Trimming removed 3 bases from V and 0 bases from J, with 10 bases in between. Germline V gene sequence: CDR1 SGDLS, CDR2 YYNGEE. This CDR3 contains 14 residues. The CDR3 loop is CASSEGGLSYEQYF. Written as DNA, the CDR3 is TGTGCCAGCAGCGAGGGGGGGCTCTCCTACGAGCAGTACTTC.

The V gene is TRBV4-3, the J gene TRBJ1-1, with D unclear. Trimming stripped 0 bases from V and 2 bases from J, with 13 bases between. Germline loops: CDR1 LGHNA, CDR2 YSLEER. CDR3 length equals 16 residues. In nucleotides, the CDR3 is TGCGCCAGCAGCCAAGAGGTGGGAATGGAAAACACTGAAGCTTTCTTT. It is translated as CASSQEVGMENTEAFF.

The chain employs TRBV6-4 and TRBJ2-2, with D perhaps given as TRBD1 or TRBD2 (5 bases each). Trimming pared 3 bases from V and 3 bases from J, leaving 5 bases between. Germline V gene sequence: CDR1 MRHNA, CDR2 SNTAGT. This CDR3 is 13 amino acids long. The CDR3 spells CASSEGDTGELFF. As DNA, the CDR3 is TGTGCCAGCAGTGAGGGGGACACCGGGGAGCTGTTTTTT.

CDR3 sequence reads: CASSQGHTGELFF. The CDR3 coding sequence is TGTGCCAGCAGCCAAGGACATACCGGGGAGCTGTTTTTT. The chain uses TRBV11-2 and TRBJ2-2; TRBD1 is a possible D gene (5 bases). The V gene's germline CDR1 is SGHAT and CDR2 FQNNGV. This CDR3 region has 13 residues. Between the trimmed V and J ends, which lost 5 bases and 5 bases, there was a span of 9 bases.

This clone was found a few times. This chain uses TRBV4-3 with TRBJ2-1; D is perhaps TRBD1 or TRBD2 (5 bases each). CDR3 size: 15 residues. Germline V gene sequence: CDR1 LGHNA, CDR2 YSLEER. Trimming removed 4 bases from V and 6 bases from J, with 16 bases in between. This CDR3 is CASSPYRDSGNEQFF. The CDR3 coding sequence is TGCGCCAGCAGCCCTTATAGAGACAGCGGCAATGAGCAGTTCTTC.

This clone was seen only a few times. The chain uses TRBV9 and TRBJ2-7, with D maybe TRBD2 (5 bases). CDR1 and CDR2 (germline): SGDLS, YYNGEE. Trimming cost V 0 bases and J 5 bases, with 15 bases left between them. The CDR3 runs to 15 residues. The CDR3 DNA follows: TGTGCCAGCAGCGTAGGGGGTCGGCTCGGGGACGAGCAGTACTTC. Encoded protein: CASSVGGRLGDEQYF.

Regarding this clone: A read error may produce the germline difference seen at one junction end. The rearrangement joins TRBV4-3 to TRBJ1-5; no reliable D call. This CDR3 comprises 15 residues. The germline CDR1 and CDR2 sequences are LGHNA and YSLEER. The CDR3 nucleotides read TGCGCCAGCAGCGAAGAATGGGGATTAAATCAGCCCCAGCATTTT. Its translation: CASSEEWGLNQPQHF.

The DNA of the CDR3 is TGCGCCAGCAGCGCCGGGACTACCGGTGCAGATACGCAGTATTTT. The encoded protein is CASSAGTTGADTQYF. The chain has TRBV5-1 and TRBJ2-3; 7 bases are shared with TRBD2. The length of the CDR3 is 15 residues. The germline V gene has CDR1 SGHRS and CDR2 YFSETQ. V was pared by 4 bases and J by 4 bases, with 9 bases of the junction left unmatched. The full variable domain, completed using reference TRBV5-1 and TRBJ2-3, is KAGVTQTPRYLIKTRGQQVTLSCSPISGHRSVSWYQQTPGQGLQFLFEYFSETQRNKGNFPGRFSGRQFSNSRSEMNVSTLELGDSALYLCASSAGTTGADTQYFGPGTRLTVL.

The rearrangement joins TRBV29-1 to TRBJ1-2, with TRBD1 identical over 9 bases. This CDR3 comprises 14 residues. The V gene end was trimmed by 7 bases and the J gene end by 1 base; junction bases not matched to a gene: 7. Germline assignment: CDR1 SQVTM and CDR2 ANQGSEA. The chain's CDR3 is CSAIGTGHNYGYTF. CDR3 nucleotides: TGCAGCGCCATAGGGACAGGGCATAACTATGGCTACACCTTC.

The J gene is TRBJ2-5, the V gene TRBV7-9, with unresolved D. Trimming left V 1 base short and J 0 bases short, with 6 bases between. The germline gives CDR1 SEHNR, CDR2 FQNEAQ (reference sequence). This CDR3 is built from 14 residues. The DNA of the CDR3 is TGTGCCAGCAGCTTAGATCGTTACCAAGAGACCCAGTACTTC. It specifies CASSLDRYQETQYF.

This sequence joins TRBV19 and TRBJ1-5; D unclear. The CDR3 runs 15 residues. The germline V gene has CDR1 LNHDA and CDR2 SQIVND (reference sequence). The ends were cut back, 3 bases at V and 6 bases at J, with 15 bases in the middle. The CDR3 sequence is CASSIGNSAGQPQHF. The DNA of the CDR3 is TGTGCCAGTAGTATTGGGAACTCCGCCGGTCAGCCCCAGCATTTT. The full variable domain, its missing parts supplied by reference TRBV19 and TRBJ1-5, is DGGITQSPKYLFRKEGQNVTLSCEQNLNHDAMYWYRQDPGQGLRLIYYSQIVNDFQKGDIAEGYSVSREKKESFPLTVTSAQKNPTAFYLCASSIGNSAGQPQHFGDGTRLSIL.

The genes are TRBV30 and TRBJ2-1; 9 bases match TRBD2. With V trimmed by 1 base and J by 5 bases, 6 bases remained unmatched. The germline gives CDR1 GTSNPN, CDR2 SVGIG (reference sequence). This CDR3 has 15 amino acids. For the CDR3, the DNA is TGTGCCTGGAGTGCATCCCGGACTAGCGACAATGAGCAGTTCTTC. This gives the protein CAWSASRTSDNEQFF.

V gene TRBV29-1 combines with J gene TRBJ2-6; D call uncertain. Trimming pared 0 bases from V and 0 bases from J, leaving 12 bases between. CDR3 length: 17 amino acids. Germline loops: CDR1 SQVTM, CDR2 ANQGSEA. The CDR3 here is CSVEDALHTSGANVLTF. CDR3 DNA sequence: TGCAGCGTTGAAGATGCCCTTCATACCTCTGGGGCCAACGTCCTGACTTTC. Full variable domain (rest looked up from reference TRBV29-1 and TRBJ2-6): SAVISQKPSRDICQRGTSLTIQCQVDSQVTMMFWYRQQPGQSLTLIATANQGSEATYESGFVIDKFPISRPNLTFSTLTVSNMSPEDSSIYLCSVEDALHTSGANVLTFGAGSRLTVL.

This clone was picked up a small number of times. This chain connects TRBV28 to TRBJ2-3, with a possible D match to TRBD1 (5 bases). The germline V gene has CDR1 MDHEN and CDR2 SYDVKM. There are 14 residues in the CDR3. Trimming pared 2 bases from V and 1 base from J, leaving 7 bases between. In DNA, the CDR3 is TGTGCCAGCAGTTTAGGGGCCCGCACAGATACGCAGTATTTT. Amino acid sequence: CASSLGARTDTQYF. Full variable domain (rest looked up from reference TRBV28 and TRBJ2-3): DVKVTQSSRYLVKRTGEKVFLECVQDMDHENMFWYRQDPGLGLRLIYFSYDVKMKEKGDIPEGYSVSREKKERFSLILESASTNQTSMYLCASSLGARTDTQYFGPGTRLTVL.

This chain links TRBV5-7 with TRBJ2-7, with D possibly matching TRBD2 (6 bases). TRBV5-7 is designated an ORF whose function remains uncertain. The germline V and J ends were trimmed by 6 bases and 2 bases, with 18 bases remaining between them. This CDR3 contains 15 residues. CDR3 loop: CASMDRLTSTYEQYF. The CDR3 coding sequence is TGTGCCAGCATGGACCGGCTGACTAGTACCTACGAGCAGTACTTC.

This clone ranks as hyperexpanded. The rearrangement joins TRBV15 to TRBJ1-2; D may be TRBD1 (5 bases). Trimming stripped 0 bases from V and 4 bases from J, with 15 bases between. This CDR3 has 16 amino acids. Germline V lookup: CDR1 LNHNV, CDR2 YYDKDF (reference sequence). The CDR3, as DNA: TGTGCCACCAGCAGAGATCGGGGGACCCAGGTCTATGGCTACACCTTC. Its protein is CATSRDRGTQVYGYTF.

CDR3 protein: CASSLTGRAVDTQYF. The CDR3 coding sequence is TGTGCCAGCAGCTTGACAGGCCGCGCGGTAGATACGCAGTATTTT. This chain connects TRBV5-5 to TRBJ2-3; possibly TRBD1 for D (5 bases). The CDR3 length is 15 residues. Germline CDR1 is SGHKS and CDR2 is YYEKEE (reference sequence). The ends were cut back, 1 base at V and 5 bases at J, with 14 bases in the middle.

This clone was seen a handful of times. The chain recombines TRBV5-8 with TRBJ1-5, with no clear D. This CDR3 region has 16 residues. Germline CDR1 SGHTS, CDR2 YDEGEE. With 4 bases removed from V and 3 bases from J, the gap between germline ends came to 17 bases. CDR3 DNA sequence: TGTGCCAGCAGCCGTCCTCAAGGCCTGTCCAATCAGCCCCAGCATTTT. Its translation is CASSRPQGLSNQPQHF.

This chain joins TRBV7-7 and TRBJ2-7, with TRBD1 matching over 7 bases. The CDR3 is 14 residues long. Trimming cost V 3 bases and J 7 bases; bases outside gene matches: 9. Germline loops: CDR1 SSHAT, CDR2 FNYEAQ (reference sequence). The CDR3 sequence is CASSLGQYLREQYF. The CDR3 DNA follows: TGTGCCAGCAGCTTGGGACAGTACCTTCGTGAGCAGTACTTC.

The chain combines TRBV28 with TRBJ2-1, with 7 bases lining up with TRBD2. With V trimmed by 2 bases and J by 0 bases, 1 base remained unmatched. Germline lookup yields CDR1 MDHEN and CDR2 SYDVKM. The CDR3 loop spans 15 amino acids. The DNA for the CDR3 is TGTGCCAGCAGTTTAGGCGGGGGCTCCTACAATGAGCAGTTCTTC. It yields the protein CASSLGGGSYNEQFF.